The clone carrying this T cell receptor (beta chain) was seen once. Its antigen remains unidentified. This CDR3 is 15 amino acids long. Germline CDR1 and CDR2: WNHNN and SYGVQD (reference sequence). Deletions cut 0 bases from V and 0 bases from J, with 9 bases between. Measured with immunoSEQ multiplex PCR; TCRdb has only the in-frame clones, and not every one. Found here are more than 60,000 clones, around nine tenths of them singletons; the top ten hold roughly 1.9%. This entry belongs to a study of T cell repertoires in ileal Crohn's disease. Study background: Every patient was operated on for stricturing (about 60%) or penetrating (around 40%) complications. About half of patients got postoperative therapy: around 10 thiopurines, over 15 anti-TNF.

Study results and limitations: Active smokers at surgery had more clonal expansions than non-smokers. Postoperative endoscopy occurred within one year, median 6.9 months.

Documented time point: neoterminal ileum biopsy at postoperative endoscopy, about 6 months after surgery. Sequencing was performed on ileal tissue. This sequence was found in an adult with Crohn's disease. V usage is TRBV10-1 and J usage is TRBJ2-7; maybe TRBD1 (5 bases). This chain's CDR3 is CASSESHRISYEQYF. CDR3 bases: TGCGCCAGCAGTGAGTCCCACAGGATCTCCTACGAGCAGTACTTC.